These 2 T cell receptor beta chains share one sample of origin, sequenced in a study of T-cell memory formation after mild COVID-19 (dated by TCRdb to about 2021). The library was produced with 5' RACE. TCRdb shows the sequencer as Illumina NovaSeq 6000. Clones were called with MiXCR by TCRdb after fastp trimmed the public reads at Q25, and only in-frame beta chains were retained. Records with the same CDR3 protein are collapsed into one entry carrying the most frequent genes and DNA. This sample gives approximately 300,000 distinct CDR3 sequences in total; approximately 16% of them show up just once. Clones ranked in the top ten supply around 20% of the sample. Sequencing used PBMCs or a T cell subset sorted from them (not recorded which). The receptors were gathered from a man between 18 and 29 years old who had mild COVID-19 (a few samples of this study predate the infection). The sample titles of this study are shuffled in the database, so cell type and time point are left out; the donor was told from shared clones.

This chain joins TRBV28 and TRBJ1-5; perhaps TRBD1 as D (6 bases). Per the germline V gene, CDR1 is MDHEN and CDR2 is SYDVKM. The V end was cut by 11 bases, the J end by 3 bases, with 17 bases between. The CDR3 loop spans 14 amino acids. The CDR3 DNA follows: TGTGCCCTGGGGGGCAGGGGAAACAATCAGCCCCAGCATTTT. Encoded protein: CALGGRGNNQPQHF.

This clonotype was found a few times. The V call is TRBV24-1, the J call TRBJ1-5; D not resolved. The CDR3 is made up of 13 amino acids. CDR1 is KGHDR and CDR2 is SFDVKD in the germline V gene. Trimming took 8 bases from V and 7 from J, leaving 14 bases between them. CDR3 amino acids: CATKCRGPQPQHF. The CDR3 coding sequence is TGTGCCACCAAGTGTAGAGGGCCGCAGCCCCAGCATTTT.